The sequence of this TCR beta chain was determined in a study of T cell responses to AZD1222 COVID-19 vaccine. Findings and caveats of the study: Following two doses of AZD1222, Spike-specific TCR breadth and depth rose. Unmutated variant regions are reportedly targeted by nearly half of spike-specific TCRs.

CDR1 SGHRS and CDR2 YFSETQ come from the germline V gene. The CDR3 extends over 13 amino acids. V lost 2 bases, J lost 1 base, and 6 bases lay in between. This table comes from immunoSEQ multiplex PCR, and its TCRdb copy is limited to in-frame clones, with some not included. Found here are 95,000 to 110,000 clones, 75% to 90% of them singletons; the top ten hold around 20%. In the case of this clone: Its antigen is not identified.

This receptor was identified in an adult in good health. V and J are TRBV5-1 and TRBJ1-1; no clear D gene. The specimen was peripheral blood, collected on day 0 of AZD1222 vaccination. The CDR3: CASSFQQNTEAFF. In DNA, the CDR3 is TGCGCCAGCAGCTTCCAGCAGAACACTGAAGCTTTCTTT.